A selection of T cell receptor beta chains follows, all from one sample in a study of regulatory T cells in long-lasting Graves disease. TCRdb recomputed calls from the multiplex PCR reads with MiXCR, one row per CDR3 protein. The data show 700,000 or so distinct CDR3 sequences, roughly 30% seen once. Sequenced here: peripheral blood mononuclear cells (PBMCs), sampled when the disease was refractory, from a patient treated with antithyroid drugs. Source of these receptors: a female donor with Graves disease. Both conserved end residues are part of each CDR3. Each record gives: V gene, D gene, J gene, clone size, CDR3 protein, CDR3 DNA. D genes are given only for firm matches. Expanded clones are given a class, and other clones once, few, many or no size at all.

v_call: TRBV3-1
d_call: .
j_call: TRBJ1-5
clone_size: few
cdr3_aa: CASSQGVYDQPQHF
cdr3_nt: TGTGCCAGCAGCCAAGGAGTCTACGATCAGCCCCAGCATTTT

v_call: TRBV11-3
d_call: .
j_call: TRBJ1-1
clone_size: many
cdr3_aa: CASSLNQGTEAFF
cdr3_nt: TGTGCCAGCAGCTTAAATCAAGGAACTGAAGCTTTCTTT

v_call: TRBV7-3
d_call: .
j_call: TRBJ2-7
clone_size: .
cdr3_aa: CASSSRVGYEQYF
cdr3_nt: TGTGCCAGCAGCTCCAGGGTTGGCTACGAGCAGTACTTC

v_call: TRBV3-1
d_call: .
j_call: TRBJ2-3
clone_size: .
cdr3_aa: CASSQVAGSSTDTQYF
cdr3_nt: TGTGCCAGCAGCCAAGTCGCCGGGAGCTCCACAGATACGCAGTATTTT

v_call: TRBV4-1
d_call: .
j_call: TRBJ1-4
clone_size: many
cdr3_aa: CASSPSRWGEKLFF
cdr3_nt: TGCGCCAGCAGCCCCTCCAGGTGGGGTGAAAAACTGTTTTTT

v_call: TRBV28
d_call: .
j_call: TRBJ1-6
clone_size: many
cdr3_aa: CASSSTTSNSPLHF
cdr3_nt: TGTGCCAGCAGTTCGACAACTTCCAATTCACCCCTCCACTTT

v_call: TRBV10-3
d_call: .
j_call: TRBJ2-2
clone_size: .
cdr3_aa: CAISESASVNTGELFF
cdr3_nt: TGTGCCATCAGTGAGTCCGCTAGCGTTAACACCGGGGAGCTGTTTTTT

v_call: TRBV12-3/TRBV12-4
d_call: TRBD2
j_call: TRBJ2-3
clone_size: .
cdr3_aa: CASSPPTGGGTDTQYF
cdr3_nt: TGTGCCAGCAGTCCACCGACGGGGGGAGGTACAGATACGCAGTATTTT

v_call: TRBV20-1
d_call: TRBD1
j_call: TRBJ2-5
clone_size: few
cdr3_aa: CSARGRGRAETQYF
cdr3_nt: TGCAGTGCTAGGGGCAGGGGGCGAGCAGAGACCCAGTACTTC

v_call: TRBV2
d_call: TRBD1
j_call: TRBJ1-1
clone_size: .
cdr3_aa: CASSRGGSWNTEAFF
cdr3_nt: TGTGCCAGCAGCCGAGGGGGCAGTTGGAACACTGAAGCTTTCTTT

v_call: TRBV20-1
d_call: .
j_call: TRBJ1-2
clone_size: few
cdr3_aa: CSAKKAANYGYTF
cdr3_nt: TGCAGTGCTAAGAAGGCCGCTAACTATGGCTACACCTTC

v_call: TRBV11-3
d_call: TRBD2
j_call: TRBJ2-1
clone_size: .
cdr3_aa: CASSLLAGINEQFF
cdr3_nt: TGTGCCAGCAGCCTGCTAGCGGGAATCAATGAGCAGTTCTTC

v_call: TRBV2
d_call: .
j_call: TRBJ2-5
clone_size: many
cdr3_aa: CASSESARLETQYF
cdr3_nt: TGTGCCAGCAGTGAAAGTGCCAGGTTGGAGACCCAGTACTTC

v_call: TRBV5-1
d_call: .
j_call: TRBJ1-1
clone_size: many
cdr3_aa: CASSKQGQSNTEAFF
cdr3_nt: TGCGCCAGCAGCAAGCAAGGACAGTCGAACACTGAAGCTTTCTTT

v_call: TRBV6-2/TRBV6-3
d_call: .
j_call: TRBJ1-5
clone_size: few
cdr3_aa: CASSYSKGEITSYSNQPQHF
cdr3_nt: TGTGCCAGCAGTTACTCGAAGGGGGAAATTACATCATATAGCAATCAGCCCCAGCATTTT

v_call: TRBV6-4
d_call: .
j_call: TRBJ1-2
clone_size: once
cdr3_aa: CASSPRGQFIYGYTF
cdr3_nt: TGTGCCAGCAGCCCACGTGGACAGTTTATCTATGGCTACACCTTC

v_call: TRBV6-1
d_call: .
j_call: TRBJ1-1
clone_size: many
cdr3_aa: CASSEGGTEAFF
cdr3_nt: TGTGCCAGCAGTGAAGGGGGCACTGAAGCTTTCTTT

v_call: TRBV12-3/TRBV12-4
d_call: .
j_call: TRBJ1-4
clone_size: many
cdr3_aa: CASSLRTGKLFF
cdr3_nt: TGTGCCAGCAGTTTAAGGACCGGAAAACTGTTTTTT

v_call: TRBV12-3/TRBV12-4
d_call: .
j_call: TRBJ1-5
clone_size: few
cdr3_aa: CASTRGSVSNRPQHF
cdr3_nt: TGTGCCAGCACTCGGGGGTCAGTTAGCAATCGGCCCCAGCATTTT

v_call: TRBV11-2
d_call: .
j_call: TRBJ2-7
clone_size: .
cdr3_aa: CASSLDLRRNLLYEQYF
cdr3_nt: TGTGCCAGCAGCTTAGACCTTCGTAGGAACCTCCTCTACGAGCAGTACTTC

v_call: TRBV3-1
d_call: .
j_call: TRBJ1-4
clone_size: few
cdr3_aa: CASSLRGLENEKLFF
cdr3_nt: TGTGCCAGCAGCCTCCGGGGTCTTGAGAATGAAAAACTGTTTTTT

v_call: TRBV5-1
d_call: .
j_call: TRBJ1-1
clone_size: .
cdr3_aa: CASSLTRGSTEAFF
cdr3_nt: TGCGCCAGCAGCTTGACACGGGGATCCACTGAAGCTTTCTTT

v_call: TRBV20-1
d_call: .
j_call: TRBJ2-7
clone_size: .
cdr3_aa: CSARDRNGFSYEQYF
cdr3_nt: TGCAGTGCTAGAGATAGAAATGGTTTTTCCTACGAGCAGTACTTC

v_call: TRBV20-1
d_call: TRBD1
j_call: TRBJ1-6
clone_size: few
cdr3_aa: CSARATGRDNSPLHF
cdr3_nt: TGCAGTGCTAGAGCGACAGGGAGAGATAATTCACCCCTCCACTTT

v_call: TRBV28
d_call: TRBD1
j_call: TRBJ2-7
clone_size: many
cdr3_aa: CASSSGQGFSSKDPYEQYF
cdr3_nt: TGTGCCAGCAGTTCGGGACAGGGGTTTTCCTCGAAAGACCCCTACGAGCAGTACTTC

v_call: TRBV5-4
d_call: .
j_call: TRBJ1-1
clone_size: .
cdr3_aa: CASSQVYTEAFF
cdr3_nt: TGTGCCAGCAGCCAGGTCTACACTGAAGCTTTCTTT

v_call: TRBV29-1
d_call: .
j_call: TRBJ2-1
clone_size: once
cdr3_aa: CSGGVGRRLNEQFF
cdr3_nt: TGCAGCGGGGGGGTGGGGCGGCGTTTGAATGAGCAGTTCTTC

v_call: TRBV5-6
d_call: .
j_call: TRBJ2-4
clone_size: .
cdr3_aa: CASSLTPGVQPKNIQYF
cdr3_nt: TGTGCCAGCAGCTTGACACCAGGGGTCCAACCTAAAAACATTCAGTACTTC

v_call: TRBV12-3/TRBV12-4
d_call: .
j_call: TRBJ2-5
clone_size: many
cdr3_aa: CASSPAPPQGRFGTQYF
cdr3_nt: TGTGCCAGCAGTCCAGCGCCACCACAGGGAAGGTTTGGGACCCAGTACTTC

v_call: TRBV20-1
d_call: TRBD1
j_call: TRBJ1-5
clone_size: .
cdr3_aa: CSARGQGGGSNQPQHF
cdr3_nt: TGCAGTGCTAGAGGACAGGGCGGGGGTAGCAATCAGCCCCAGCATTTT

v_call: TRBV27
d_call: TRBD1
j_call: TRBJ1-4
clone_size: .
cdr3_aa: CASSRGTGMPNEKLFF
cdr3_nt: TGTGCCAGCAGTAGAGGGACAGGGATGCCTAATGAAAAACTGTTTTTT

v_call: TRBV2
d_call: .
j_call: TRBJ1-5
clone_size: many
cdr3_aa: CASSEITRNNQPQHF
cdr3_nt: TGTGCCAGCAGTGAGATAACTAGGAACAATCAGCCCCAGCATTTT

v_call: TRBV7-2
d_call: .
j_call: TRBJ1-1
clone_size: .
cdr3_aa: CASSRRVTTEAFF
cdr3_nt: TGTGCCAGCAGCCGCAGGGTCACCACTGAAGCTTTCTTT